Listed here is a single T cell receptor beta chain. This clone was counted only a few times. It has no much larger one-base neighbor in the sample; base qualities were not kept. Sample time point, as interpreted from the label and publication: cells obtained before transplantation from donor or recipient. In mixed lymphocyte reactions, 200,000 CFSE-labeled pre-transplant responders were plated with 200,000 irradiated violet-dye-labeled stimulators and cultured for 6 days. Proliferating CD3+CD4+CFSE-low and CD3+CD8+CFSE-low responder cells were FACS-sorted on a BD Influx sorter after the mixed lymphocyte reaction. The germline V gene specifies MNHNS as CDR1 and SASEGT as CDR2. From the cysteine through the phenylalanine, the CDR3 covers 14 amino acids. The kept DNA is CDR3 alone, 42 bases in frame from the first base. Ends trimmed: V by 5 bases, J by 2 bases; bases unmatched to a gene: 6. This record comes from a study of graft-versus-host responses after intestinal transplantation (dated by TCRdb to 2020 to 2022). With respect to the entire study: Recipients received multivisceral, liver-intestinal, or isolated intestinal transplants. All recipients received anti-thymocyte globulin induction followed by maintenance tacrolimus and steroids for around 3 years. Alloreactive clones were identified by sequencing pre-transplant mixed lymphocyte reaction products and comparing them with unstimulated pre-transplant donor and recipient T cells. The cohort enrolled 24 intestinal transplant recipients, one of whom was a retransplant, and 3 patients without pretransplant specimens were excluded. Rather than going through the commercial service, samples from a few later patients were sequenced in-house on an Illumina MiSeq and processed with MiXCR. Bulk TCR-beta CDR3 sequencing was used to track graft-versus-host and host-versus-graft alloreactive T cell clones in the graft, circulation and bone marrow after intestinal transplantation. Donor T cell macrochimerism was defined as a peak of at least 4% donor T cells among recipient peripheral blood mononuclear cells.

Preparation of the library involved the immunoSEQ multiplex PCR assay. For most patients, genomic DNA was isolated with the Qiagen DNeasy Blood and Tissue Kit and shipped frozen to Adaptive Biotechnologies for TCR sequencing. For most patients, genomic DNA was subjected to high-throughput TCR-beta CDR3 sequencing by Adaptive Biotechnologies. In the original analysis: Adaptive's ImmunoSEQ software supplied the TCR sequencing data for 18 patients, while MiXCR and VDJtools were used to process a few other patients. To correct CD4 versus CD8 sorting errors, sequences present in both subsets at a frequency ratio below 5:1 were removed. CDR3 nucleotide sequences shared by donor and recipient were removed because the origin of these sequences could not be assigned. At least 2-fold expansion over unstimulated cells and a minimum CFSE-low frequency of 0.002% (template counts) or 0.001% (read counts) were required for clones to be classified as alloreactive. Mappable clones were those detected in sequenced pre-transplant spleen, lymph node, or MLR CFSE-low populations of the donor or recipient. The cumulative frequency of alloreactive clones was calculated as a percentage of all sequences, weighted by copy number. TCRdb re-hosts the immuneACCESS table, in-frame sequences only. Its copies lack some clones; in the studies checked, an unresolved V gene accounts for under half of them, and the cause for the rest is not known. V and J calls and clone size are given by that table; D and trimming were obtained from the DNA. This sample has a few thousand clones in its table, and approximately 30% of those were observed once. The ten largest make up more than 7% of the sample.

Paper-wide results and their limitations: Conclusions were limited by the relatively low number and heterogeneity of intestinal transplant patients. In patients with donor T cell macrochimerism, the allografts had high GvH to HvG T cell clonal ratios. Early after transplant, peak levels of circulating GvH clones were associated with declines in HvG clones. GvH clones were detected in recipient bone marrow, and some appeared earlier in ileal mucosa or blood, consistent with an intestinal mucosal origin.

This chain joins TRBV6-1 to TRBJ2-7; 7 bases in the middle match TRBD1. This sequence was found in a human patient who was an organ donor for intestinal transplantation. Material: alloreactive CD4+ T cells from a mixed lymphocyte reaction culture, obtained before transplantation. The cell subset or site tag for this specimen amounts to: CFSE-low proliferating T cells sorted from roughly 6-day pre-transplant mixed lymphocyte reaction (GvH or HvG direction). At the DNA level, the sequence is TGTGCCAGCAGTTTTCCCGACAGGGCCTACGAGCAGTACTTC. Its protein product is CASSFPDRAYEQYF.